The 25 T cell receptor beta chains reported below all come from one sample, sequenced in a study of beta chain features in type 1 diabetes. Findings of the study overall: There was a moderate but significant shortening of TCRB CDR3s in all four CD4+ subsets of Type 1 diabetes patients.

Isolated RNA was reverse transcribed in full, so expressed TCRB transcripts were sequenced. The table came from immunoSEQ multiplex PCR; TCRdb's copy has only in-frame clones and leaves some out. The table lists fewer than 16,000 clones, 60% to 80% of them singletons. No antigen has been assigned to these receptors. Material for sequencing was stem cell memory CD4+ T cells from blood. The receptors shown here come from a woman aged 18-35 years with type 1 diabetes.

V is TRBV5-1 and J is TRBJ1-1; TRBD1 might be the D (6 bases). The V and J ends lost 4 bases and 4 bases respectively, with 11 bases between them. The germline V gene encodes CDR1 SGHRS and CDR2 YFSETQ. The CDR3 consists of 13 residues. The CDR3 DNA follows: TGCGCCAGCAGCCCGGGACAAGGCACTGAAGCTTTCTTT. It translates to CASSPGQGTEAFF.

V is TRBV9 and J is TRBJ2-1; no definite D call. Germline CDR1 is SGDLS and CDR2 is YYNGEE. This CDR3 is 14 amino acids long. Trimming removed 0 bases from V and 9 bases from J, with 13 bases in between. In nucleotides, the CDR3 is TGTGCCAGCAGCGTAGTATGGTACAGCCCTGAGCAGTTCTTC. It yields the protein CASSVVWYSPEQFF.

This chain joins TRBV7-3 and TRBJ2-1; 13 nucleotides align to TRBD2. The CDR3 sequence is 17 residues long. V gave up 2 bases and J gave up 6 bases; unmatched junction bases: 7. The germline V gene has CDR1 SGHTA and CDR2 FQGTGA. As DNA, the CDR3 is TGTGCCAGCAGCTTAGACCCGCGACTAGCGGGAGGCAATGAGCAGTTCTTC. Its protein is CASSLDPRLAGGNEQFF.

The V gene is TRBV18, the J gene TRBJ1-2; tentative D call: TRBD1 (5 bases). Germline V gives CDR1 KGHSH, CDR2 LQKENI. CDR3 length: 14 residues. The V and J ends lost 3 bases and 4 bases respectively, with 12 bases between them. The chain's CDR3 is CASSPSWGSYGYTF. As DNA, the CDR3 is TGTGCCAGCTCACCCTCCTGGGGCAGCTATGGCTACACCTTC.

The rearrangement uses TRBV7-8 and TRBJ2-1; 9 bases are shared with TRBD2. Germline CDR1 SGHVS, CDR2 FQNEAQ. Losses at the gene ends were 11 bases for V and 7 bases for J; bases not matched to a gene: 9. CDR3 length equals 13 residues. Here the CDR3 DNA reads TGTGCCGCCGGGCGGCGGGAGGGGAATGAGCAGTTCTTC. Its translation: CAAGRREGNEQFF.

V and J are TRBV30 and TRBJ1-1, with TRBD1 identical over 7 bases. J was trimmed by 4 bases and V by 4 bases; bases with no gene match: 3. Germline V lookup: CDR1 GTSNPN, CDR2 SVGIG (reference sequence). CDR3 length: 12 amino acids. The CDR3 here is CAWTTGSTEAFF. CDR3 in DNA: TGTGCCTGGACGACAGGGTCCACTGAAGCTTTCTTT.

Only a few counts were recorded for this clone. The chain employs TRBV10-2 and TRBJ2-3; D is undetermined. Germline values: CDR1 WSHSY, CDR2 SAAADI. V lost 2 bases and J 0 bases, leaving 6 bases between the germline ends. The CDR3 has 14 residues. The CDR3 region is CASSEPPSTDTQYF. Here the CDR3 DNA reads TGCGCCAGCAGTGAGCCTCCGAGCACAGATACGCAGTATTTT.

The chain combines TRBV11-3 with TRBJ1-2, with 9 nucleotides matching TRBD1. V dropped 0 bases and J dropped 4; count of bases not matched to a gene: 9. In germline, CDR1 is SGHNT, CDR2 YENEEA. The CDR3 is 17 amino acids. The CDR3 coding sequence is TGTGCCAGCAGCTTAGACCTCGGGGACAGGGATTCCTATGGCTACACCTTC. Translating gives CASSLDLGDRDSYGYTF.

This chain links TRBV30 with TRBJ2-3; 8 bases are a match to TRBD1. Germline values: CDR1 GTSNPN, CDR2 SVGIG (reference sequence). After removal of 2 bases from V and 4 bases from J, the junction contained 5 bases not matched to a gene. CDR3 length: 14 residues. In nucleotides, the CDR3 is TGTGCCTGGAGTAGAGACAGGGGATCAGATACGCAGTATTTT. Protein: CAWSRDRGSDTQYF. Full variable domain (missing parts from reference TRBV30 and TRBJ2-3): SQTIHQWPATLVQPVGSPLSLECTVEGTSNPNLYWYRQAAGRGLQLLFYSVGIGQISSEVPQNLSASRPQDRQFILSSKKLLLSDSGFYLCAWSRDRGSDTQYFGPGTRLTVL.

The chain employs TRBV19 and TRBJ2-2, with D perhaps TRBD1 (6 bases). The CDR3 is made up of 17 amino acids. V was shortened by 2 bases and J by 8 bases, with 21 bases between the two germline ends. Looked up from germline, CDR1 is LNHDA and CDR2 is SQIVND (reference sequence). CDR3 DNA: TGTGCCAGTAGTATAACCCGGTCGGGTACAGGGTTGGGGGAGCTGTTTTTT. This codes for CASSITRSGTGLGELFF.

The gene calls are TRBV2 and TRBJ2-7; the D gene is possibly TRBD2 (6 bases). From germline, CDR1 is SNHLY and CDR2 FYNNEI. With 1 base removed from V and 9 bases from J, the gap between germline ends came to 16 bases. The CDR3 covers 14 residues. The CDR3 reads CASSEDRGGVPQYF. The CDR3 coding sequence is TGTGCCAGCAGTGAAGATCGGGGAGGTGTACCGCAGTACTTC.

The table lists this clone with a count of one. CDR3 nucleotides: TGTGCCAGCAGCTTGTGGTCACAGAACACCGGGGAGCTGTTTTTT. Protein: CASSLWSQNTGELFF. The chain carries TRBV5-4 and TRBJ2-2; no reliable D call. The CDR3 is made up of 15 amino acids. The ends were cut back, 1 base at V and 1 base at J, with 8 bases in the middle. Germline loops: CDR1 SGHNT, CDR2 YYREEE (reference sequence).

This clone came up a few times. The chain combines TRBV2 with TRBJ2-3; possible D gene TRBD2, 6 bases. The CDR3 runs to 12 residues. CDR1 and CDR2 (germline): SNHLY, FYNNEI. Trimming shortened V by 11 bases and J by 7 bases, and 16 bases separated the two germline ends. This CDR3 is CAGTLLANTQYF. In nucleotides, the CDR3 is TGTGCCGGAACATTACTAGCCAATACGCAGTATTTT. Full variable domain (missing parts from reference TRBV2 and TRBJ2-3): EPEVTQTPSHQVTQMGQEVILRCVPISNHLYFYWYRQILGQKVEFLVSFYNNEISEKSEIFDDQFSVERPDGSNFTLKIRSTKLEDSAMYFCAGTLLANTQYFGPGTRLTVL.

The chain carries TRBV7-9 and TRBJ2-3, with 12 bases aligning to TRBD2. Germline V lookup: CDR1 SEHNR, CDR2 FQNEAQ (reference sequence). This CDR3 region has 17 residues. Unmatched junction bases numbered 11, after V lost 5 bases and J lost 5 bases. The CDR3 sequence: CASSPPGLAGTGDTQYF. CDR3 bases: TGTGCCAGCAGCCCACCCGGACTAGCGGGAACGGGAGATACGCAGTATTTT.

The rearrangement uses TRBV2 and TRBJ1-2; D uncertain. The CDR3 has 12 residues. V lost 6 bases, J lost 7 bases, and 12 bases lay in between. Germline V gene data show CDR1 as SNHLY and CDR2 as FYNNEI. The CDR3 coding sequence is TGTGCCAGCAGCGCGGGGTTACTTGGCTACACCTTC. It is translated as CASSAGLLGYTF. Combining the CDR3 with reference TRBV2 and TRBJ1-2 gives the whole variable domain EPEVTQTPSHQVTQMGQEVILRCVPISNHLYFYWYRQILGQKVEFLVSFYNNEISEKSEIFDDQFSVERPDGSNFTLKIRSTKLEDSAMYFCASSAGLLGYTFGSGTRLTVV.

The V and J genes are TRBV5-1 and TRBJ2-5; TRBD2 aligns across 8 bases. The closer fit of TRBJ2-7 to the DNA end suggests the J call may be wrong. This CDR3 spans 16 amino acids. Germline lookup yields CDR1 SGHRS and CDR2 YFSETQ. Written as DNA, the CDR3 is TGCGCCAGCAGCTTGGGCAGCGGGAGAAAGACCTACGAGCAGTACTTC. Translated: CASSLGSGRKTYEQYF.

The chain carries TRBV7-9 and TRBJ2-1, with TRBD2 matching over 10 bases. CDR1 is SEHNR and CDR2 is FQNEAQ in the germline V gene (reference sequence). CDR3 length: 15 amino acids. Germline trimming cut 8 bases from V and 7 bases from J; bases unmatched to any gene: 11. This CDR3 reads CASSRELAGENEQFF. CDR3 nucleotides: TGTGCCAGCTCCCGAGAGCTAGCGGGAGAGAATGAGCAGTTCTTC.

The rearrangement joins TRBV7-2 to TRBJ1-2; 11 nucleotides match TRBD1. Germline V gene lookup returns CDR1 SGHTA and CDR2 FQGNSA. The V segment lost 7 bases and the J segment 4 bases; nucleotides outside the gene matches: 8. The CDR3 consists of 15 residues. Here the CDR3 reads CASKKDRGRRYGYTF. DNA of the CDR3: TGTGCCAGCAAAAAGGACAGGGGGCGCCGCTATGGCTACACCTTC.

The J gene is TRBJ2-5, the V gene TRBV7-2; D possibly corresponds to TRBD2 (5 bases). Germline CDR1 and CDR2: SGHTA and FQGNSA. Trimming took 0 bases from V and 5 from J, leaving 13 bases between them. This CDR3 is 15 amino acids long. The CDR3 DNA reads as TGTGCCAGCAGCTTAGCCCGCGCGGGCCGGGAGACCCAGTACTTC. Protein: CASSLARAGRETQYF.

Of note for this clone: The junction departs from germline at one end; a sequencing error may be responsible. This rearrangement joins TRBV28 to TRBJ2-7; 10 positions agree with TRBD2. The germline V gene has CDR1 MDHEN and CDR2 SYDVKM. CDR3 size: 12 residues. CDR3 loop: CASSRTTSGRFF. DNA of the CDR3: TGTGCCAGCAGTCGGACGACTAGCGGGCGTTTCTTC. Complete variable domain (other parts from reference TRBV28 and TRBJ2-7): DVKVTQSSRYLVKRTGEKVFLECVQDMDHENMFWYRQDPGLGLRLIYFSYDVKMKEKGDIPEGYSVSREKKERFSLILESASTNQTSMYLCASSRTTSGRFFGPGTRLTVT.

J is TRBJ2-7 and V is TRBV30; D is unresolved. This CDR3 is built from 13 residues. Germline CDR1 GTSNPN, CDR2 SVGIG (reference sequence). V lost 2 bases and J lost 5, with 13 bases in between. CDR3 sequence: CAWSTQVHNEQYF. CDR3 sequence (DNA): TGTGCCTGGAGTACCCAGGTACACAACGAGCAGTACTTC.

The chain is built from TRBV28 and TRBJ1-1; 10 nucleotides align to TRBD1. Trimming took 6 bases from V and 7 from J; bases not matched to a gene: 17. Germline loops: CDR1 MDHEN, CDR2 SYDVKM. The CDR3 has 17 residues. In DNA form, the CDR3 reads TGTGCCAGCAGATTTAGAGTGGACAGGGGGAAAGCGGGTGAAGCTTTCTTT. Translating it yields CASRFRVDRGKAGEAFF.

This chain joins TRBV29-1 and TRBJ2-2, with a tentative D call TRBD2 (6 bases). V lost 8 bases to trimming and J lost 5 bases, with 15 bases between them. In germline, CDR1 is SQVTM, CDR2 ANQGSEA. The CDR3 spans 13 residues. The chain's CDR3 is CSSWDSATGELFF. DNA for the CDR3: TGCAGCTCCTGGGACTCAGCAACCGGGGAGCTGTTTTTT.

V and J are TRBV29-1 and TRBJ2-3; TRBD2 is a possible D gene (6 bases). V lost 1 base, J lost 2 bases, and 13 bases lay in between. The CDR3 spans 15 residues. Germline assignment: CDR1 SQVTM and CDR2 ANQGSEA. In nucleotides, the CDR3 is TGCAGCGTTGAAGGGAGGGGCGGGGTCACAGATACGCAGTATTTT. This codes for CSVEGRGGVTDTQYF.

V is TRBV18 and J is TRBJ1-5; 8 nucleotides agree with TRBD1. Trimming took 6 bases from V and 4 from J; bases not matched to a gene: 11. The CDR3 sequence is 16 residues long. Per germline, CDR1 KGHSH and CDR2 LQKENI. The CDR3 here is CASSAVQGGLNQPQHF. The CDR3 DNA follows: TGTGCCAGCTCGGCGGTACAGGGGGGACTAAATCAGCCCCAGCATTTT.